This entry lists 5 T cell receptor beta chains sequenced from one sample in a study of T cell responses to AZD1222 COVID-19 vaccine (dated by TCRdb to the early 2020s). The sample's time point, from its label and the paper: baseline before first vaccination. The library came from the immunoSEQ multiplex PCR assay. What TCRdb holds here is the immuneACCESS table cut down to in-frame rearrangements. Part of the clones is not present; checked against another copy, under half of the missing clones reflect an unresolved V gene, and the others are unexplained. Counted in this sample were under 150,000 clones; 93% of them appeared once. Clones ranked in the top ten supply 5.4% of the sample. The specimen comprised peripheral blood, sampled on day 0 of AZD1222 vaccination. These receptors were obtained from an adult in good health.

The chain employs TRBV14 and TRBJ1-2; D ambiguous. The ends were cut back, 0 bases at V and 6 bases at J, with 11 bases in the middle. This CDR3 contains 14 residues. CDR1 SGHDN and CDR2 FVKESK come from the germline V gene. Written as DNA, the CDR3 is TGTGCCAGCAGCCAAGATCAAGGGTTTGATGGCTACACCTTC. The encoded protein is CASSQDQGFDGYTF. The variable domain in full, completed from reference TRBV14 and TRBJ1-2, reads EAGVTQFPSHSVIEKGQTVTLRCDPISGHDNLYWYRRVMGKEIKFLLHFVKESKQDESGMPNNRFLAERTGGTYSTLKVQPAELEDSGVYFCASSQDQGFDGYTFGSGTRLTVV.

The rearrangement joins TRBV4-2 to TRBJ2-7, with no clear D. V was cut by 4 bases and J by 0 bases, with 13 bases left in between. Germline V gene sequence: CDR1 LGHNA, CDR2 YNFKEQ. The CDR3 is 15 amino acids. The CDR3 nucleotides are TGTGCCAGCAGCCTTACTTTTCCGATCTCCTACGAGCAGTACTTC. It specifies CASSLTFPISYEQYF.

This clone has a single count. This CDR3 reads CASSLLMLSGPNLSYEQYF. The CDR3 nucleotides are TGTGCCAGCAGTTTATTGATGTTATCGGGGCCCAACCTCTCCTACGAGCAGTACTTC. The V and J genes are TRBV28 and TRBJ2-7; D is perhaps TRBD1 or TRBD2 (5 bases each). The CDR3 runs 19 residues. CDR1 and CDR2 (germline): MDHEN, SYDVKM. Trimming shortened V by 1 base and J by 0 bases, and 22 bases separated the two germline ends. Full variable domain (missing parts from reference TRBV28 and TRBJ2-7): DVKVTQSSRYLVKRTGEKVFLECVQDMDHENMFWYRQDPGLGLRLIYFSYDVKMKEKGDIPEGYSVSREKKERFSLILESASTNQTSMYLCASSLLMLSGPNLSYEQYFGPGTRLTVT.

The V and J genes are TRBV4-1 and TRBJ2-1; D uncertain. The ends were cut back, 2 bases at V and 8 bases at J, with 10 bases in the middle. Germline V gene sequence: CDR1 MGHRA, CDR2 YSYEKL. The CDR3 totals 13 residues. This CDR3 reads CASSQHPGYEQFF. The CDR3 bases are TGCGCCAGCAGCCAACACCCCGGATATGAGCAGTTCTTC.

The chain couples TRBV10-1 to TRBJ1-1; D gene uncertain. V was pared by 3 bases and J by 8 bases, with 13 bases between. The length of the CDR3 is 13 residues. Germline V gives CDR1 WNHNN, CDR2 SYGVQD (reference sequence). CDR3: CASSDQGNGEAFF. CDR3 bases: TGCGCCAGCAGTGATCAAGGGAACGGAGAAGCTTTCTTT.